These T cell receptor beta chains were read from a single sample in a study of cytomegalovirus exposure and HLA in healthy donors. The data were produced by immunoSEQ multiplex PCR, yet TCRdb's version contains in-frame clones alone and is incomplete. The table shows roughly 250,000 clones, with roughly 80% occurring only once. The sample comprised PBMCs. The receptors were gathered from a girl aged 2 to 9 in good health and CMV-seronegative. The CDR3 runs from the conserved cysteine through the conserved F or W. A D gene is named only where the DNA matches it firmly. Some rows have no size entry. The others give once, few or many, or a class for an expanded clone.

J: TRBJ1-4
V: TRBV7-8
D: .
length: 14
size: .
DNA: TGTGCCAGCAGCGAGGGCATGTACGCAGGAAAACTGTTTTTT
CDR3: CASSEGMYAGKLFF

J: TRBJ1-2
V: TRBV28
D: .
length: 12
size: .
DNA: TGTGCCAGCAGTTTGGCGGGCGATGGCTACACCTTC
CDR3: CASSLAGDGYTF

J: TRBJ2-2
V: TRBV27
D: TRBD1
length: 14
size: .
DNA: TGTGCCACCAAGGACAGGGCCTACACCGGGGAGCTGTTTTTT
CDR3: CATKDRAYTGELFF

J: TRBJ1-6
V: TRBV2
D: .
length: 14
size: once
DNA: TGTGCCGGCAGGATGGCAGGGTCAAATTCACCCCTCCACTTT
CDR3: CAGRMAGSNSPLHF

J: TRBJ2-4
V: TRBV6-1
D: .
length: 15
size: .
DNA: TGTGCCAGCAGCCCCTATAGGGGGTCCAAAAACATTCAGTACTTC
CDR3: CASSPYRGSKNIQYF

J: TRBJ1-6
V: TRBV27
D: .
length: 13
size: .
DNA: TGTGCCAGCACCTGGGGGCGAGAGTCACCCCTCCACTTT
CDR3: CASTWGRESPLHF

J: TRBJ2-7
V: TRBV6-5
D: TRBD1
length: 15
size: .
DNA: TGTGCCAGCAGACACGCCCCGGGACAGGAGTCAGAGCAGTACTTC
CDR3: CASRHAPGQESEQYF

J: TRBJ2-2
V: TRBV5-4
D: TRBD2
length: 17
size: .
DNA: TGTGCCAGCAGCTTTCCCAGCGGGGGGGCTGGGGGCGGGGAGCTGTTTTTT
CDR3: CASSFPSGGAGGGELFF

J: TRBJ1-2
V: TRBV14
D: .
length: 15
size: once
DNA: TGTGCCAGCAGCCAAGTAGTTAAGTTCCACTATGGCTACACCTTC
CDR3: CASSQVVKFHYGYTF

J: TRBJ1-1
V: TRBV28
D: .
length: 14
size: .
DNA: TGTGCCAGCAGACGACACGAATTGAACACTGAAGCTTTCTTT
CDR3: CASRRHELNTEAFF

J: TRBJ1-1
V: TRBV6-5
D: .
length: 13
size: .
DNA: TGTGCCAGCAGTTACGTGGGGGGGACTGAAGCTTTCTTT
CDR3: CASSYVGGTEAFF

J: TRBJ1-1
V: TRBV28
D: .
length: 13
size: few
DNA: TGTGCCAGCGGATACCGGGAGAACACTGAAGCTTTCTTT
CDR3: CASGYRENTEAFF

J: TRBJ2-5
V: TRBV12-5
D: .
length: 15
size: .
DNA: TGTGCTAGTGGTTTGATTTTGGGGGGTAGAGAGACCCAGTACTTC
CDR3: CASGLILGGRETQYF

J: TRBJ2-5
V: TRBV10-3
D: TRBD1
length: 16
size: .
DNA: TGTGCCATCAGTGAGTCGTTAACAGGGGGACAAGAGACCCAGTACTTC
CDR3: CAISESLTGGQETQYF

J: TRBJ2-2
V: TRBV5-1
D: .
length: 15
size: few
DNA: TGCGCCAGCAGCTTGTTTCAGGGGATATCCGGGGAGCTGTTTTTT
CDR3: CASSLFQGISGELFF

J: TRBJ1-1
V: TRBV27
D: TRBD1
length: 14
size: .
DNA: TGTGCCAGCAGTTTAGGGACAGGGGGCACTGAAGCTTTCTTT
CDR3: CASSLGTGGTEAFF

J: TRBJ1-1
V: TRBV7-2
D: .
length: 15
size: .
DNA: TGTGCCAGCAGCGAACAGGGTCGAGTGAACACTGAAGCTTTCTTT
CDR3: CASSEQGRVNTEAFF

J: TRBJ1-2
V: TRBV7-9
D: .
length: 15
size: .
DNA: TGTGCCAGCAGCGAGAGATCCCGGGGGAGGGTTGGCTACACCTTC
CDR3: CASSERSRGRVGYTF

J: TRBJ2-5
V: TRBV11-1
D: .
length: 14
size: once
DNA: TGTGCCAGCAGCCCAAGACAGGTCGGGGAGACCCAGTACTTC
CDR3: CASSPRQVGETQYF

J: TRBJ1-3
V: TRBV7-9
D: .
length: 16
size: .
DNA: TGTGCCAGCAGCTTAACGCAGGCGAGCTCTGGAAACACCATATATTTT
CDR3: CASSLTQASSGNTIYF

J: TRBJ1-4
V: TRBV30
D: .
length: 15
size: .
DNA: TGTGCCTGGAGTGTAGAGGCAGCTCTTAATGAAAAACTGTTTTTT
CDR3: CAWSVEAALNEKLFF

J: TRBJ1-2
V: TRBV28
D: TRBD1
length: 13
size: .
DNA: TGTGCCAGCAAAACCGGGACAGGAGGTGGCTACACCTTC
CDR3: CASKTGTGGGYTF

J: TRBJ1-2
V: TRBV11-2
D: TRBD1
length: 16
size: .
DNA: TGTGCCAGCAGCAAAATCGGGGCAGGGGGTGGATATGGCTACACCTTC
CDR3: CASSKIGAGGGYGYTF

J: TRBJ2-1
V: TRBV25-1
D: TRBD1
length: 15
size: .
DNA: TGTGCCAGCAGTGAGACAGGGTCTCTAGTCTATGAGCAGTTCTTC
CDR3: CASSETGSLVYEQFF

J: TRBJ2-1
V: TRBV13
D: .
length: 14
size: few
DNA: TGTGCCAGCAGCCCCCAGGTTGGGTTAAATGAGCAGTTCTTC
CDR3: CASSPQVGLNEQFF

J: TRBJ2-6
V: TRBV28
D: .
length: 15
size: .
DNA: TGTGCCAGCACCCAGGAAGGCTCTGGGGCCAACGTCCTGACTTTC
CDR3: CASTQEGSGANVLTF

J: TRBJ2-7
V: TRBV19
D: .
length: 14
size: .
DNA: TGTGCCAGTAGTATGGGGACTGGAACCTACGAGCAGTACTTC
CDR3: CASSMGTGTYEQYF